Detailed here is one T cell receptor beta chain. What it binds is not known. The ends were cut back, 7 bases at V and 4 bases at J, with 6 bases in the middle. The V gene's germline CDR1 is MNHNY and CDR2 SVGAGI (reference sequence). There are 11 residues in the CDR3. These data are taken from a study of quantifying T cell responses using KT2 cells. Study-wide background: TCR alpha and beta constant-region primers primed reverse transcription of RNA. A predetermined fluorescence threshold ended the second PCR, run as a qPCR.

Unfractionated PBMC were spiked with known numbers of KT2 clone cells. KT2 cells were mixed with fixed PBMC numbers at varying ratios. A single-stranded UMI oligo with SP2 sequence was ligated to cDNA 3' ends. An equimolar mix of RC1.1 and RC1.2 primed the beta chain across TRBC1 and TRBC2. TCRdb reprocessed the UMI-ligation and nested PCR reads via MiXCR and lists one record per CDR3 protein. The sample holds 31,000 or so distinct CDR3 sequences, over 9% seen once. Whole-study findings and limits: At about one KT2 cell per 100,000 PBMC, KT2 sequences were still detected.

The chain recombines TRBV6-6 with TRBJ2-3; D is uncertain. This sequence was found in a human donor. The sequenced material came from PBMCs spiked with cells of the T cell clone KT2. The CDR3 nucleotides read TGTGCCAGCATTCAGGCAGATACGCAGTATTTT. It specifies CASIQADTQYF.